The clone carrying this TCR beta chain was counted only a few times. Antigen specificity is unknown. This sample was taken from a study of beta chain features in type 1 diabetes. Broader study findings: Within each of all four CD4+ subsets, Type 1 diabetes patients had TCRB CDR3s that were moderately but significantly shorter.

With 5 bases removed from V and 2 bases from J, the gap between germline ends came to 15 bases. Germline loops: CDR1 SQVTM, CDR2 ANQGSEA. The CDR3 length is 14 residues. The investigators reverse transcribed all of the isolated RNA, so they sequenced expressed TCRB transcripts. Sequenced by immunoSEQ multiplex PCR; TCRdb stores in-frame clones only, minus some. The sample holds 600,000 to 750,000 clones; under 15% are singletons and the top ten take around 0.12%. The chain combines TRBV29-1 with TRBJ1-2; D perhaps matches TRBD1 (5 bases). The clonotype comes from a man between 25 and 39 years old with type 1 diabetes. The sequenced sample consisted of naive CD4+ T cells from blood. CDR3 coding DNA: TGCAGCGTTCCATCCGGGAGGGGAAACTATGGCTACACCTTC. Amino acids: CSVPSGRGNYGYTF.